This TCR beta chain was found in a study of shared clonotypes between healthy human individuals. Study-wide results and caveats: Shared across several donors were about 4.6% of the naive CD4 clonotypes.

The authors loaded around 220 ng DNA, 30,000 to 35,000 T cell genomes, into sorted-subset replicate PCRs. Per the authors' pipeline: ImmunoSEQ gave junction-only sequences without quality scores, so filtering differed. Profiled with immunoSEQ multiplex PCR; TCRdb holds only in-frame clones, not every one. Clonal size and the V and J genes are those of that table, whereas D and trimming came from the DNA. The sample lists about 750,000 clones, 80% to 95% occurring once. With 0 bases removed from V and 5 bases from J, the gap between germline ends came to 12 bases. Germline CDR1 reads SGHRS; CDR2 reads YFSETQ. The CDR3 loop spans 14 amino acids. A note on this clone: Its target is unknown.

CD45RO-negative cells were positively selected for CCR7, leaving out terminally differentiated effector memory CD45RA+ cells. The receptor was derived from a young man in good health. Sequencing was carried out using naive CD8+ T cells sorted from blood. J is TRBJ2-7 and V is TRBV5-1; D is possibly TRBD1 (6 bases). CDR3 nucleotide sequence: TGCGCCAGCAGCTTGGTGCAGGGGTCCCACGAGCAGTACTTC. Its translation: CASSLVQGSHEQYF.